Below are 22 T cell receptor beta chains sequenced from a single sample in a study of metastatic and nonmetastatic thyroid tumors. Patients underwent thyroid surgery, and none had received any treatment before it. TCRdb reprocessed the PCR reads using MiXCR. The profile covers fewer than 30,000 clones, with about 15% appearing a single time and 3.3% taken by the ten largest. Sequencing used blood. The source of these receptors is a female donor with papillary thyroid cancer or a benign thyroid nodule (not recorded which). Some clones in this sample may be carry-over from other donors' samples.

Only a few counts were recorded for this clone. One end of the junction is discordant with germline, which a read error may explain. The chain combines TRBV7-8 with TRBJ1-5; D remains unclear. The CDR3 loop spans 14 amino acids. Germline-derived CDR1 and CDR2 are SGHVS and FQNEAQ. The CDR3 sequence is CASSVDNLNRPQHF. The DNA of the CDR3 is TGTGCCAGCAGCGTAGACAACCTCAATCGGCCCCAGCATTTC.

This rearrangement joins TRBV11-2 to TRBJ2-1; 14 positions agree with TRBD2. Germline-derived CDR1 and CDR2 are SGHAT and FQNNGV. V lost 1 base and J lost 7; bases outside the gene matches: 3. The CDR3 runs 16 residues. The CDR3, as DNA: TGTGCCAGCAGCTTAGGACTAGCGGGAGGGAGTAATGAGCAGTTCTTC. It translates to CASSLGLAGGSNEQFF.

This clone was seen ten or more times. The chain's CDR3 is CASSESWQGLEAFF. The CDR3 nucleotides read TGCGCCAGCAGTGAGTCTTGGCAGGGACTTGAAGCTTTCTTT. The V call is TRBV10-1, the J call TRBJ1-1, with D maybe TRBD1 (5 bases). This CDR3 has 14 amino acids. Trimming stripped 0 bases from V and 7 bases from J, with 12 bases between. CDR1 and CDR2 (germline): WNHNN, SYGVQD (reference sequence).

This clone showed up many times. The J gene is TRBJ1-1, the V gene TRBV6-2 or TRBV6-3; possibly TRBD1 for D (6 bases). Trimming shortened V by 6 bases and J by 1 base, and 15 bases separated the two germline ends. The CDR3 totals 15 residues. CDR1 and CDR2 (germline): MNHEY, SVGEGT. The CDR3 region is CASREGGARNTEAFF. In nucleotides, the CDR3 is TGTGCCAGCAGGGAGGGGGGGGCGCGGAACACTGAAGCTTTCTTT.

This clone was counted ten times or more. This rearrangement joins TRBV7-2 to TRBJ2-3; D may be TRBD2 (5 bases). The CDR3 contains 16 residues. V lost 3 bases, J lost 0 bases, and 13 bases lay in between. Germline CDR1 SGHTA, CDR2 FQGNSA. The CDR3 bases are TGTGCCAGCAGCTTGGCGGTCCGGACTAGCACAGATACGCAGTATTTT. Amino acid sequence: CASSLAVRTSTDTQYF.

Within the sample, this clone is medium-sized. The chain joins TRBV6-2 or TRBV6-3 to TRBJ1-2, with 7 bases identical to TRBD1. CDR1 is MNHEY and CDR2 is SVGEGT in the germline V gene. V dropped 4 bases and J dropped 1; count of bases not matched to a gene: 9. The CDR3 is made up of 16 amino acids. In DNA, the CDR3 is TGTGCCAGCAGTTCTCCCGGGACAGTGATTAACTATGGCTACACCTTC. Amino acid sequence: CASSSPGTVINYGYTF.

A remark on this clone: A junction boundary mismatches the germline segment, possibly from a read error. V is TRBV11-2 and J is TRBJ1-5; D gene unclear. The CDR3 is 13 residues long. Germline values: CDR1 SGHAT, CDR2 FQNNGV. The CDR3 DNA sequence: TGTGTCAGCATCTCCGGACTAAATCAGCCCCAGCATTTT. It encodes CVSISGLNQPQHF. The full variable domain, completed using reference TRBV11-2 and TRBJ1-5, is EAGVAQSPRYKIIEKRQSVAFWCNPISGHATLYWYQQILGQGPKLLIQFQNNGVVDDSQLPKDRFSAERLKGVDSTLKIQPAKLEDSAVYLCVSISGLNQPQHFGDGTRLSIL.

This clone was observed at least ten times. This chain uses TRBV7-2 with TRBJ1-5; D not resolved. The length of the CDR3 is 15 residues. Germline V gene lookup returns CDR1 SGHTA and CDR2 FQGNSA. With 0 bases removed from V and 5 bases from J, the gap between germline ends came to 11 bases. CDR3 nucleotide sequence: TGTGCCAGCAGCTTAGCGCGAGGGATTGATCAGCCCCAGCATTTT. Translated, it gives CASSLARGIDQPQHF. Full variable domain (remainder filled in from reference TRBV7-2 and TRBJ1-5): GAGVSQSPSNKVTEKGKDVELRCDPISGHTALYWYRQSLGQGLEFLIYFQGNSAPDKSGLPSDRFSAERTGGSVSTLTIQRTQQEDSAVYLCASSLARGIDQPQHFGDGTRLSIL.

By share of the sample, this clone is medium-sized (0.01 to 0.1%). The chain recombines TRBV20-1 with TRBJ2-1; 11 nucleotides align to TRBD2. The CDR3 runs to 14 residues. V was pared by 6 bases and J by 6 bases, with 7 bases of the junction left unmatched. CDR1 is DFQATT and CDR2 is SNEGSKA in the germline V gene (reference sequence). As DNA, the CDR3 is TGCAGTGCCTCGGCTAGCGGGGGGCTCAATGAGCAGTTCTTC. Translation: CSASASGGLNEQFF.

Comments on this clone: One junction end disagrees with the germline gene, perhaps due to a read error. The chain carries TRBV11-2 and TRBJ2-3; perhaps TRBD2 as D (6 bases). CDR3 size: 17 residues. In germline, CDR1 is SGHAT, CDR2 FQNNGV. The CDR3 nucleotides are TGTGCCAGCATCTTAGATCGGGCTAGTGGGAGGTCAGATACGCAGTATTTT. Its protein product is CASILDRASGRSDTQYF.

This clone was observed at least ten times. The J gene is TRBJ2-3, the V gene TRBV20-1; D not certain. CDR1 is DFQATT, CDR2 SNEGSKA, per germline (reference sequence). The CDR3 is 15 amino acids. The V and J ends lost 0 bases and 0 bases respectively, with 10 bases between them. The DNA for the CDR3 is TGCAGTGCTAGAGATCGACACCTTAGCACAGATACGCAGTATTTT. Its translation: CSARDRHLSTDTQYF.

This clone was recorded many times. This chain uses TRBV20-1 with TRBJ1-2; no definite D call. This CDR3 is 14 amino acids long. Germline CDR1 is DFQATT and CDR2 is SNEGSKA (reference sequence). V lost 1 base and J lost 0, with 9 bases in between. DNA of the CDR3: TGCAGTGCTAGAGGGGCGGGATCTAACTATGGCTACACCTTC. Translating it yields CSARGAGSNYGYTF.

This clone has a count of ten or more. The chain combines TRBV10-2 with TRBJ2-5; D call uncertain. Germline V gene data show CDR1 as WSHSY and CDR2 as SAAADI. The CDR3 is 12 amino acids. V lost 0 bases to trimming and J lost 5 bases, with 4 bases between them. CDR3: CASSESRETQYF. In DNA, the CDR3 is TGCGCCAGCAGTGAGTCGCGGGAGACCCAGTACTTC.

There are many counts of this clone. This chain joins TRBV7-8 and TRBJ1-1, with D unclear. Germline values: CDR1 SGHVS, CDR2 FQNEAQ. The V end lost 5 bases, the J end lost 0 bases, and 13 bases lay between the germline ends. This CDR3 has 15 amino acids. The chain's CDR3 is CASSPGRRMNTEAFF. The CDR3 DNA is TGTGCCAGCAGCCCCGGGAGGCGGATGAACACTGAAGCTTTCTTT. Full variable domain (rest looked up from reference TRBV7-8 and TRBJ1-1): GAGVSQSPRYKVAKRGQDVALRCDPISGHVSLFWYQQALGQGPEFLTYFQNEAQLDKSGLPSDRFFAERPEGSVSTLKIQRTQQEDSAVYLCASSPGRRMNTEAFFGQGTRLTVV.

This clone was observed many times. The genes are TRBV19 and TRBJ2-1; D is possibly TRBD1 (5 bases). Trimming pared 5 bases from V and 10 bases from J, leaving 15 bases between. This CDR3 spans 13 amino acids. The V gene's germline CDR1 is LNHDA and CDR2 SQIVND (reference sequence). The DNA of the CDR3 is TGTGCCAGTAGTGATCAGGGCATAGGGGAGCAGTTCTTC. It is translated as CASSDQGIGEQFF.

Regarding this clone: At one boundary the junction diverges from the germline segment, which might be a read error. The chain joins TRBV3-1 to TRBJ2-7; 10 bases are a match to TRBD1. The CDR3 has 14 amino acids. Per the germline V gene, CDR1 is LGHDT and CDR2 is YNNKEL (reference sequence). The CDR3 region has the DNA TGTGTCAGCAGCCGGGGGACAGGGGTCGTCGAGCAGTACTTC. Encoded protein: CVSSRGTGVVEQYF.

This clone was recorded at least ten times. The chain has TRBV3-1 and TRBJ2-5; D gene unclear. Germline-derived CDR1 and CDR2 are LGHDT and YNNKEL (reference sequence). This CDR3 has 16 amino acids. V was shortened by 4 bases and J by 5 bases, with 20 bases between the two germline ends. The CDR3 spells CASSLGRLGRAETQYF. CDR3 bases: TGTGCCAGCAGCCTCGGACGCCTGGGTCGGGCGGAGACCCAGTACTTC.

There are a few counts of this clone. The chain is built from TRBV4-1 and TRBJ1-5; D call uncertain. The CDR3 covers 17 residues. CDR1 MGHRA and CDR2 YSYEKL come from the germline V gene. V gave up 4 bases and J gave up 6 bases, with 22 bases separating them. The CDR3 nucleotides are TGCGCCAGCAGCCCCGCTTTGAGGTGGACGGGGATTCAGCCCCAGCATTTT. As protein: CASSPALRWTGIQPQHF.

This clone was recorded a few times. V and J are TRBV27 and TRBJ2-7; no clear D gene. The CDR3 is 12 amino acids. The V gene lost 8 bases and the J gene lost 0 bases, with 8 bases spanning the gap. CDR1 and CDR2 from the germline V gene are MNHEY and SMNVEV (reference sequence). The CDR3 bases are TGTGCCAGCTCCCATGGCTCCTACGAGCAGTACTTC. It codes for CASSHGSYEQYF.

This sequence joins TRBV6-4 and TRBJ1-5; D is ambiguous. The V gene lost 6 bases and the J gene lost 12 bases, with 15 bases spanning the gap. The CDR3 runs 12 residues. The V gene's germline CDR1 is MRHNA and CDR2 SNTAGT. The CDR3 reads CASSLHTTDQHF. The CDR3 DNA follows: TGTGCCAGCAGCCTACACACTACGGACCAGCATTTT.

Ten or more counts support this clone. This same CDR3 is encoded by further DNA sequences in the sample. The rearrangement uses TRBV7-9 and TRBJ1-2; 8 nucleotides agree with TRBD1. The V gene end was trimmed by 5 bases and the J gene end by 4 bases; junction bases not matched to a gene: 6. This CDR3 contains 14 residues. Germline CDR1 and CDR2: SEHNR and FQNEAQ (reference sequence). The CDR3: CASSAGQVTYGYTF. DNA for the CDR3: TGTGCCAGCAGCGCGGGACAGGTCACCTATGGCTACACCTTC. Variable domain in full (rest from reference TRBV7-9 and TRBJ1-2): DTGVSQNPRHKITKRGQNVTFRCDPISEHNRLYWYRQTLGQGPEFLTYFQNEAQLEKSRLLSDRFSAERPKGSFSTLEIQRTEQGDSAMYLCASSAGQVTYGYTFGSGTRLTVV.

This clone has a count of ten or more. This sequence joins TRBV6-2 or TRBV6-3 and TRBJ1-5, with D possibly being TRBD1 (6 bases). V dropped 2 bases and J dropped 6 bases, with 14 bases sitting between them. Per the germline V gene, CDR1 is MNHEY and CDR2 is SVGEGT. The CDR3 totals 15 residues. CDR3 nucleotides: TGTGCCAGCAGTTACCCGGACAGTGTGTCTCAGCCCCAGCATTTT. The encoded protein is CASSYPDSVSQPQHF.